These T cell receptor beta chains were read from a single sample in a study of cytomegalovirus exposure and HLA in healthy donors. The assay was immunoSEQ multiplex PCR, and TCRdb's table has in-frame clones only and misses some. The profile shows approximately 170,000 clones, around 84% of them singletons. The material sequenced was PBMCs. Receptor source: a man younger than 35 in good health and CMV-seropositive. Each CDR3 is given with its conserved first and last residue. Fields, in order: J gene, clone size, V gene, CDR3 protein. A row's size may be missing; if present it is once, few, many or a size class.

j_call: TRBJ2-5; clone_size: NA; v_call: TRBV27; cdr3_aa: CASSYGQGLAEYF
j_call: TRBJ1-3; clone_size: NA; v_call: TRBV5-6; cdr3_aa: CASSSRQELNTIYF
j_call: TRBJ1-5; clone_size: NA; v_call: TRBV5-8; cdr3_aa: CASSVSVGDQPQHF
j_call: TRBJ1-2; clone_size: NA; v_call: TRBV6-1; cdr3_aa: CASRDEGANYGYTF
j_call: TRBJ1-2; clone_size: NA; v_call: TRBV11-2; cdr3_aa: CASSSDRAKQGYTF
j_call: TRBJ1-3; clone_size: NA; v_call: TRBV15; cdr3_aa: CATSRDQFGGNTIYF
j_call: TRBJ1-5; clone_size: NA; v_call: TRBV6-1; cdr3_aa: CASSEGAGSNQPQHF
j_call: TRBJ1-3; clone_size: NA; v_call: TRBV7-3; cdr3_aa: CASEDQGAGGNTIYF
j_call: TRBJ1-2; clone_size: NA; v_call: TRBV6-1; cdr3_aa: CASSEGDTGVYGYTF
j_call: TRBJ1-2; clone_size: NA; v_call: TRBV6-6; cdr3_aa: CASSSEGKHGYTF
j_call: TRBJ2-1; clone_size: NA; v_call: TRBV9; cdr3_aa: CASSVGQGVYNEQFF
j_call: TRBJ2-7; clone_size: NA; v_call: TRBV2; cdr3_aa: CASTFATGGSNEQYF
j_call: TRBJ1-2; clone_size: NA; v_call: TRBV28; cdr3_aa: CASSLTGSYGYTF
j_call: TRBJ1-2; clone_size: NA; v_call: TRBV23-1; cdr3_aa: CASSHTTGGDGYTF
j_call: TRBJ1-2; clone_size: NA; v_call: TRBV4-1; cdr3_aa: CASSQAGGGGYGYTF
j_call: TRBJ2-3; clone_size: NA; v_call: TRBV5-6; cdr3_aa: CASSLEGSGTTDTQYF
j_call: TRBJ2-2; clone_size: NA; v_call: TRBV19; cdr3_aa: CASSWSGTETGELFF
j_call: TRBJ1-2; clone_size: few; v_call: TRBV6-5; cdr3_aa: CASSPQTGEYYGYTF
j_call: TRBJ2-3; clone_size: NA; v_call: TRBV10-1; cdr3_aa: CASSEGQGFSDTQYF
j_call: TRBJ1-6; clone_size: NA; v_call: TRBV27; cdr3_aa: CASSKQDSYNSPLHF
j_call: TRBJ2-7; clone_size: NA; v_call: TRBV6-6; cdr3_aa: CASSNVARGAVYEQYF
j_call: TRBJ2-1; clone_size: NA; v_call: TRBV19; cdr3_aa: CASSPLAGGDEQFF
j_call: TRBJ1-1; clone_size: NA; v_call: TRBV29-1; cdr3_aa: CSVTPGGRNTEAFF
j_call: TRBJ1-2; clone_size: NA; v_call: TRBV6-5; cdr3_aa: CASSYGTSYGYTF
j_call: TRBJ1-4; clone_size: NA; v_call: TRBV11-2; cdr3_aa: CASTLDTGGEKLFF
j_call: TRBJ1-1; clone_size: NA; v_call: TRBV2; cdr3_aa: CASSQKTGGSEAFF
j_call: TRBJ2-7; clone_size: few; v_call: TRBV7-9; cdr3_aa: CASSLHSLTPDIPSYEQYF
j_call: TRBJ2-3; clone_size: NA; v_call: TRBV29-1; cdr3_aa: CSFTTSGASTDTQYF
j_call: TRBJ2-5; clone_size: NA; v_call: TRBV7-2; cdr3_aa: CASSLTSGRGQETQYF
j_call: TRBJ2-7; clone_size: NA; v_call: TRBV11-2; cdr3_aa: CASSSYRDRTPYEQYF
j_call: TRBJ1-1; clone_size: NA; v_call: TRBV6-6; cdr3_aa: CASRYSLNTEAFF
j_call: TRBJ2-3; clone_size: once; v_call: TRBV28; cdr3_aa: CASSSLILNPTQYF
j_call: TRBJ2-2; clone_size: NA; v_call: TRBV10-3; cdr3_aa: CAISESIGLAGVTGELFF
j_call: TRBJ1-6; clone_size: few; v_call: TRBV30; cdr3_aa: CAWSTGSDSPLHF
j_call: TRBJ2-7; clone_size: NA; v_call: TRBV28; cdr3_aa: CASSPVLSEQYF
j_call: TRBJ2-7; clone_size: NA; v_call: TRBV13; cdr3_aa: CASRVKGTGGSLKYEQYF
j_call: TRBJ2-7; clone_size: NA; v_call: TRBV9; cdr3_aa: CASSVDGTATYEQYF
j_call: TRBJ1-2; clone_size: NA; v_call: TRBV7-2; cdr3_aa: CASAGQNYGYTF
j_call: TRBJ2-5; clone_size: NA; v_call: TRBV9; cdr3_aa: CASSPRQLETQYF
j_call: TRBJ1-1; clone_size: once; v_call: TRBV11-2; cdr3_aa: CASSLEGGGTEAFF
j_call: TRBJ1-4; clone_size: NA; v_call: TRBV6-6; cdr3_aa: CASSSIGQGTGEKLFF
j_call: TRBJ2-3; clone_size: NA; v_call: TRBV7-9; cdr3_aa: CASSFGRVTDTQYF
j_call: TRBJ2-3; clone_size: NA; v_call: TRBV5-5; cdr3_aa: CASSSSGEWGDTQYF
j_call: TRBJ2-7; clone_size: NA; v_call: TRBV19; cdr3_aa: CASSLGQGAYEQYF
j_call: TRBJ2-7; clone_size: NA; v_call: TRBV5-6; cdr3_aa: CASSSQYYEQYF
j_call: TRBJ1-6; clone_size: NA; v_call: TRBV7-9; cdr3_aa: CASSRDRTENNSPLHF
j_call: TRBJ1-2; clone_size: NA; v_call: TRBV5-1; cdr3_aa: CASRLRTGPSPSYGYTF
j_call: TRBJ2-5; clone_size: NA; v_call: TRBV2; cdr3_aa: CASSTTGALRGTQYF
j_call: TRBJ2-1; clone_size: NA; v_call: TRBV2; cdr3_aa: CASRVGSGYNEQFF
j_call: TRBJ2-7; clone_size: NA; v_call: TRBV7-9; cdr3_aa: CASSLRDREYEQYF
j_call: TRBJ2-7; clone_size: NA; v_call: TRBV6-6; cdr3_aa: CASSRETYEQYF
j_call: TRBJ2-1; clone_size: NA; v_call: TRBV27; cdr3_aa: CASSLLAGVFRLNEQFF
j_call: TRBJ1-1; clone_size: NA; v_call: TRBV4-1; cdr3_aa: CASSLGQGYTEAFF